This T cell receptor beta chain was identified in a study of cytomegalovirus exposure and HLA in healthy donors. The germline V gene encodes CDR1 SQVTM and CDR2 ANQGSEA. The CDR3 has 13 residues. Trimming took 4 bases from V and 2 from J; bases not matched to a gene: 2. PCR primers comprised 60 Vbeta and 13 Jbeta primers. Profiled with immunoSEQ multiplex PCR; TCRdb holds only in-frame clones, not every one. There are around 200,000 clones in the sample; over 75% occur only once, and around 1.8% lies in the top ten. Sequencing was performed on PBMCs. This chain joins TRBV29-1 and TRBJ2-1; 7 nucleotides align to TRBD2. This TCR was recovered from a man younger than 35 in good health and CMV-seronegative. The DNA of the CDR3 is TGCAGCGTTGGCGGGAGCACCTACAATGAGCAGTTCTTC. Its protein product is CSVGGSTYNEQFF.